This T cell receptor beta chain was recorded in a study of shared clonotypes between healthy human individuals (dated by TCRdb to the early 2020s). Some background on the complete study: A couple of women and a few men aged 18 to 49 years were included in the cohort. To estimate repertoire size and how much clonotype sharing occurs between individuals, the study deeply sequenced the blood TCR repertoires of five healthy adults. Leukapheresis yielded between about 0.85 and 9 billion PBMCs per donor. For each donor, CD4 naive and CD4 memory were each run on three plates, CD8 naive on two plates, and CD8 memory on one plate. Libraries were prepared and TCR repertoires were sequenced by different laboratories using diverse techniques, in order to increase sequencing depth and limit assay-specific biases. Study-wide conclusions, independent of this receptor: Sampling was limited to blood, and TCR repertoires in tissue likely differ from TCR repertoires in blood. Compared with non-shared clonotypes, clonotypes shared by all four sorted-subset donors had higher generation probabilities. The small number of donors limited the genetic and exposure-history diversity represented. Even with the large sequencing depth, rarefaction of the sorted-subset datasets indicated that sequencing was incomplete. Sharing across several donors was observed for approximately 4.6% of naive CD4, 3% to 3.5% of naive CD8, 2% to 2.5% of memory CD4, and around 0.42% of memory CD8 clonotypes. Naive subsets generally had larger estimated clonotype richness than memory subsets did. Pairwise subsampling led to the expectation that sequencing depth would affect the degree of clonotype sharing among donors.

TCR CDR3 regions were amplified from genomic DNA by multiplex PCR using the deep immunoSEQ assay. Extracted genomic DNA from each cell subset was distributed evenly across all wells of several immunoSEQ 96-well plates, and each plate was treated as a replicate. For sorted subsets, about 220 ng of genomic DNA, equivalent to around 30,000 T cell genomes, went into each replicate PCR. Purified libraries were quantified with a Qubit 3.0 fluorometer, sized on a Bioanalyzer 2100, and re-quantified with the KAPA Library Quantification kit. Every immunoSEQ 96-well plate was sequenced on a dedicated single-read 150-cycle Illumina NextSeq 550 flow cell. Under the source paper's analysis protocol: Because only junctional sequences without quality scores were contained in the immunoSEQ output, filtering matching that applied to full-length reads could not be performed. To assign V/J genes and CDR3, sequences were annotated against IMGT germline references using PyIR, a Python wrapper for IgBLAST v1.9. Any read was removed if the V/J assignment was weak (E-value above 1e-6), the CDR3 was missing, or the read contained stop codons, out-of-frame junctions, or ambiguous translated residues. V3J clonotypes were defined by identical inferred V gene, J gene, and CDR3 amino acid sequence. Percentage overlap between repertoires was computed as shared unique clonotypes divided by the size of the smaller repertoire. Richness of each repertoire was evaluated using RTK rarefaction, the Chao1 estimator, and Recon v2.1 estimates of unobserved clonotypes. For all TCRbeta clonotypes obtained by the gDNA method from four donors, generation probabilities were computed with OLGA. The immuneACCESS repertoire file appears here via TCRdb, limited to in-frame rearrangements. These files lack a portion of the clones; in checked studies, under half of the deficit traces to unresolved V genes, and the cause of the others is not known. That table gives V, J and clone size, and the DNA gave D and trimming. The sample contains 1.4 million to 1.5 million clones, roughly 96% of them found a single time. The biggest ten clones account for approximately 1.2% of the sample.

To note about this clone: It lacks a known antigen. Base qualities are not recorded, but no much larger clone differs from it by a single base.

Healthy HIV-negative adults with no recently reported acute infections or vaccinations were included as donors. Every donor was a Caucasian adult living in Nashville, Tennessee, USA. CD4+ T cells were enriched through magnetic negative selection, after which naive cells were positively selected on CD45RA and the remaining negative fraction served as the memory subset. After blood collection by leukapheresis, PBMCs were isolated using Ficoll-Histopaque density gradient centrifugation and then cryopreserved in the vapor phase of liquid nitrogen. Purity and quantity of every magnetically sorted T cell population were checked by analytical flow cytometry. Genomic DNA was isolated from every sorted fraction and measured by UV absorbance on a Nanodrop 2000c. Taken from cysteine to phenylalanine, the CDR3 has 14 residues. The retained sequence is limited to the CDR3, 42 bases, with the frame set at the first base. Reading the germline V gene (reference sequence) gives CDR1 SGHNT and CDR2 YYREEE. V and J are truncated by 3 bases and 5 bases respectively, leaving an intervening sequence of 12 bases.

The chain employs TRBV5-4 and TRBJ2-1; the D gene is unclear. This sequence was found in a man aged 30-40 years in good health. Sequences were obtained from naive CD4+ T cells sorted from blood. The cell subset or site label, read with the paper, signifies: CD45RA+ positively selected. The nucleotide sequence reads TGTGCCAGCAGCTCCCGTAGAGGTGACAATGAGCAGTTCTTC. Its protein reads: CASSSRRGDNEQFF.